This TCR beta chain was identified during a study of blood T cell repertoires in COVID-19. The overall study: T cells, B-cell-depleted T cells, or PBMCs supplied cDNA or gDNA.

The table came from immunoSEQ multiplex PCR; TCRdb's copy has only in-frame clones and leaves some out. Of 90,000 to 150,000 clones listed, more than 80% are singletons. This TCR was sampled from a human donor in a cohort sampled during active COVID-19. Material for sequencing was peripheral blood.

CDR3 in amino acids: CASSYLARQGNEQYF. For the CDR3, the DNA is TGTGCCAGCAGTTATTTAGCCCGCCAGGGGAACGAGCAGTACTTC. The V call is TRBV6-5, the J call TRBJ2-7; tentative D call: TRBD1 (6 bases). V lost 3 bases and J 5 bases, leaving 17 bases between the germline ends. Germline CDR1 reads MNHEY; CDR2 reads SVGAGI. The CDR3 covers 15 residues.